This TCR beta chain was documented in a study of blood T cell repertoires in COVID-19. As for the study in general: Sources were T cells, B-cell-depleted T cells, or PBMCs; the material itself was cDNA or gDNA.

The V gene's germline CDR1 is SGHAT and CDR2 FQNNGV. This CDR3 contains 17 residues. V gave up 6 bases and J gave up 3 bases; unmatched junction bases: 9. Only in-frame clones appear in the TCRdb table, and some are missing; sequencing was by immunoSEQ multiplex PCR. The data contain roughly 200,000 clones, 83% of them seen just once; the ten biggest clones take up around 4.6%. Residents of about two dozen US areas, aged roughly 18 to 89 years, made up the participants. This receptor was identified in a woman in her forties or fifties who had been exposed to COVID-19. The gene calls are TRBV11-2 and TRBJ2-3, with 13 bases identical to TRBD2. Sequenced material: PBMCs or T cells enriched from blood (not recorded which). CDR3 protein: CASSQRTSGGMTDTQYF. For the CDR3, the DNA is TGTGCCAGCAGTCAGAGGACTAGCGGGGGTATGACAGATACGCAGTATTTT.